Listed below are T cell receptor beta chains from one sample, sequenced in a study of CD8+CD57+ T cells in acquired aplastic anemia. One entry per CDR3 protein, called by TCRdb with MiXCR from the reads. The sample yields about 100,000 distinct CDR3 sequences, 51% seen once. Sequencing used sorted CD4+, CD8+, or CD8+CD57+ T cells (not recorded which) from PBMCs. Source of these receptors: a human donor in good health, serving as a control. The CDR3 runs from the conserved cysteine through the conserved F or W.

14,TRBV5-6,TRBJ1-2,CASSLLGSDADYTF
14,TRBV20-1,TRBJ2-7,CSASGSLNSYEQYF
13,TRBV4-1,TRBJ1-6,CASSPGVESPLHF
13,TRBV7-2,TRBJ2-3,CASSSDSTDTQYF
14,TRBV10-2,TRBJ1-4,CASSEGPDNEKLFF
15,TRBV12-3/TRBV12-4,TRBJ2-1,CASSWTGRGYNEQFF
14,TRBV20-1,TRBJ2-3,CSALTQSSTDTQYF
16,TRBV13,TRBJ2-5,CASSEEAGGQEETQYF
15,TRBV20-1,TRBJ2-5,CSAMLGLAVQETRYF
14,TRBV20-1,TRBJ1-6,CSARRTVGNSPLHF
12,TRBV12-3/TRBV12-4,TRBJ1-2,CASSFTGNGYTF
12,TRBV25-1,TRBJ2-1,CASSGGASEQFF
13,TRBV25-1,TRBJ2-5,CASSLGRGETQYF
13,TRBV29-1,TRBJ2-7,CSVRDGPQYEQYF
16,TRBV6-4,TRBJ1-2,CASSDSSCVGELGYTF
12,TRBV11-2,TRBJ1-1,CASSLAAMGAFF
16,TRBV15,TRBJ2-3,CATSAVRLAGLGTQYF
16,TRBV5-1,TRBJ2-7,CASSLQGAQGAYEQYF
15,TRBV25-1,TRBJ1-4,CASTSDKSVNEKLFF
16,TRBV9,TRBJ1-1,CASSTGQQNMNTEAFF
13,TRBV11-3,TRBJ1-6,CASSLSVGSPLHF
14,TRBV24-1,TRBJ1-6,CATSDGTANSPLHF
15,TRBV5-1,TRBJ2-7,CASRLGTSGAYEQYF
14,TRBV2,TRBJ1-1,CASSDSQGPVEGFF
16,TRBV10-3,TRBJ2-3,CAISEPVGQGSDTQYF
14,TRBV2,TRBJ1-2,CASSEARGTGGYTF
13,TRBV20-1,TRBJ1-2,CSARVKGDYGYTF
13,TRBV20-1,TRBJ2-7,CSATGTFSYEQYF
12,TRBV24-1,TRBJ2-2,CATRAVTGELFF
13,TRBV9,TRBJ2-4,CASRIGQGNIQYF
12,TRBV14,TRBJ1-2,CASSGAGYGYTF
15,TRBV6-4,TRBJ1-4,CASSYRAGTNEKLFF
12,TRBV29-1,TRBJ2-7,CSVATGSYEQYF
16,TRBV19,TRBJ2-1,CASRETSGGAYNEQFF
14,TRBV9,TRBJ2-5,CASSVEGGWETQYF
14,TRBV20-1,TRBJ1-6,CSASTQGGGSPLHF
17,TRBV3-1,TRBJ1-1,CASSQGWGGTLNTEAFF
17,TRBV9,TRBJ1-5,CASSVADGSYSNQPQHF
13,TRBV3-1,TRBJ1-2,CASRPDDSYGYTF
21,TRBV24-1,TRBJ2-3,CATSDPLTNTGTGWGTDTQYF
14,TRBV19,TRBJ1-6,CASRIGGGNSPLHF
16,TRBV25-1,TRBJ2-7,CASGSPTRGIKNEQYF
16,TRBV5-5,TRBJ1-5,CASSLLDRGRNQPQHF
13,TRBV7-3,TRBJ2-7,CASSLIRDGEQYF
15,TRBV7-2,TRBJ2-6,CASSSTDSGANVLTF
14,TRBV30,TRBJ1-2,CAWSVLLGPTSYTF
16,TRBV24-1,TRBJ2-5,CATSDLSQGSLRTQYF
22,TRBV11-1,TRBJ1-1,CASSLGGGDREEEGDEGTEAFF
14,TRBV10-3,TRBJ1-6,CAISEGTDNSPLHF
12,TRBV5-4,TRBJ2-7,CASSLAGCEQYF
14,TRBV4-1,TRBJ2-7,CASSQDAGTYEQYF
15,TRBV9,TRBJ1-1,CASSVAGSSSTEAFF
14,TRBV6-1,TRBJ1-2,CASSPGQGDYGYTF
14,TRBV24-1,TRBJ2-1,CATSDPPHDNEQFF
13,TRBV6-5,TRBJ1-5,CASSSKENQPQHF
15,TRBV4-1,TRBJ1-2,CASSQDNAGDYGYTF
14,TRBV4-1,TRBJ1-2,CASSQASGGYGYTF
11,TRBV29-1,TRBJ2-1,CSVGLGYEQFF
13,TRBV5-8,TRBJ2-5,CASSQDHQETQYF
14,TRBV20-1,TRBJ1-1,CSARDGDRETEAFF